The present TCR beta chain was sequenced within a study of blood T cell repertoires in COVID-19. Overall study: Sites across the United States, Italy and Spain contributed samples from acute and convalescent COVID-19.

Germline lookup yields CDR1 SGHNT and CDR2 YYREEE (reference sequence). The CDR3 spans 14 residues. Losses at the gene ends were 4 bases for V and 2 bases for J; bases not matched to a gene: 5. In the source study's methods: Nucleated cell number was recorded as an estimate derived from reference gene primer amplification. Clones were read by immunoSEQ multiplex PCR, and TCRdb kept only the in-frame ones, dropping some. Clone size and V and J calls were adopted from that table, with D and trimming inferred from the DNA. The sample carries about 210,000 clones, approximately 84% recorded once. A single count supports this clone.

This receptor was taken from a woman aged 50 to 60 with active or convalescent COVID-19. This rearrangement joins TRBV5-4 to TRBJ2-7, with TRBD2 matching over 8 bases. Sequencing was done on a sample of peripheral blood. CDR3 coding DNA: TGTGCCAGCAGCCCGGAGCGGGGGCCCTACGAGCAGTACTTC. Its protein product is CASSPERGPYEQYF.